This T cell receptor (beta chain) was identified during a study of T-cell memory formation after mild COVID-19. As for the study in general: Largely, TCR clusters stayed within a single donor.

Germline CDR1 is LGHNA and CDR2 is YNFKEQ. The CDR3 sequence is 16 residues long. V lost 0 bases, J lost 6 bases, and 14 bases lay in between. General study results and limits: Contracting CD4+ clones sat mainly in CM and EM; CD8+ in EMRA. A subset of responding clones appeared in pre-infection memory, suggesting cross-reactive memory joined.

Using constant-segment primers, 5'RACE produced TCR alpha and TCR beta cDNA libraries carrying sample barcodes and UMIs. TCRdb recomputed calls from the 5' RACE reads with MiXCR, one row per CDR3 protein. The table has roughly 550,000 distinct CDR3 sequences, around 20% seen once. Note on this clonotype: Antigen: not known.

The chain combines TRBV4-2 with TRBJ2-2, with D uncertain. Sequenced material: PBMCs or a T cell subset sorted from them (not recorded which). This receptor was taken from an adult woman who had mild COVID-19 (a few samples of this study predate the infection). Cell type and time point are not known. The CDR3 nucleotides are TGTGCCAGCAGCCAAGAGGGGTCTATAAGCCCCGGGGAGCTGTTTTTT. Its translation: CASSQEGSISPGELFF.